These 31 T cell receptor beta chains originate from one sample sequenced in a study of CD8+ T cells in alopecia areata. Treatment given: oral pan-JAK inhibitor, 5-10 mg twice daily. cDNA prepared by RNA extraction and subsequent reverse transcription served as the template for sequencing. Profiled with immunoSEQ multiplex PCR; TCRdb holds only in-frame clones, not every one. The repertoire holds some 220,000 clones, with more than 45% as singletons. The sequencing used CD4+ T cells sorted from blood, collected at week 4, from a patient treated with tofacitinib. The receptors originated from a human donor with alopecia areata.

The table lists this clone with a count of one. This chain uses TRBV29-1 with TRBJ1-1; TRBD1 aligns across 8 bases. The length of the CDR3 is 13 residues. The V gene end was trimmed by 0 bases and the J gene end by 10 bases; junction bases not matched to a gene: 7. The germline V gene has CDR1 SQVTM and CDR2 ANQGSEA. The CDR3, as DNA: TGCAGCGTTGAAGAACAGGGGGTTTCCGTAGCTTTCTTT. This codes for CSVEEQGVSVAFF. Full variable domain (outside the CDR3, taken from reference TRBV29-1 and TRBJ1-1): SAVISQKPSRDICQRGTSLTIQCQVDSQVTMMFWYRQQPGQSLTLIATANQGSEATYESGFVIDKFPISRPNLTFSTLTVSNMSPEDSSIYLCSVEEQGVSVAFFGQGTRLTVV.

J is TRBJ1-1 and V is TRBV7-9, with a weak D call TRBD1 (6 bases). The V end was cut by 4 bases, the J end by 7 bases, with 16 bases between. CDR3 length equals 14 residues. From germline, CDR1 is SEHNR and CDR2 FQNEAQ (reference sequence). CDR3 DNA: TGTGCCAGCAGCTCCGACGCAGCAGGGGTTGAAGCTTTCTTT. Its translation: CASSSDAAGVEAFF. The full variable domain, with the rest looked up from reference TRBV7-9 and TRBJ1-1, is DTGVSQNPRHKITKRGQNVTFRCDPISEHNRLYWYRQTLGQGPEFLTYFQNEAQLEKSRLLSDRFSAERPKGSFSTLEIQRTEQGDSAMYLCASSSDAAGVEAFFGQGTRLTVV.

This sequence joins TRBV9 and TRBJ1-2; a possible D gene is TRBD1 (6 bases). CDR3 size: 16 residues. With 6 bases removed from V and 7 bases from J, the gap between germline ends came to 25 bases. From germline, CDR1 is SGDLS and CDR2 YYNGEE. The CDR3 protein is CASTSKGGIPRSGYTF. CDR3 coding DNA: TGTGCCAGCACCTCCAAAGGGGGGATTCCAAGAAGTGGCTACACCTTC.

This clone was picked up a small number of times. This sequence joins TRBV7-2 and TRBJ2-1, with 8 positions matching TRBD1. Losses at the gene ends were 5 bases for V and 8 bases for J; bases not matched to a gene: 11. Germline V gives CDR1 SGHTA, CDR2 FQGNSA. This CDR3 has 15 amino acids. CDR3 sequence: CASSRWTGISYEQFF. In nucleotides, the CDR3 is TGTGCCAGCAGCCGATGGACAGGGATAAGTTATGAGCAGTTCTTC.

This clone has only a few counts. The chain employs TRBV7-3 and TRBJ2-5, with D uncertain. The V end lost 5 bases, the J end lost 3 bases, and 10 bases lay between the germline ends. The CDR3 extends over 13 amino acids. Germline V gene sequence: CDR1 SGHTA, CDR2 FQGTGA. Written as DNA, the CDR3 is TGTGCCAGCAGCCCGAAGAATGAAGAGACCCAGTACTTC. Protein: CASSPKNEETQYF.

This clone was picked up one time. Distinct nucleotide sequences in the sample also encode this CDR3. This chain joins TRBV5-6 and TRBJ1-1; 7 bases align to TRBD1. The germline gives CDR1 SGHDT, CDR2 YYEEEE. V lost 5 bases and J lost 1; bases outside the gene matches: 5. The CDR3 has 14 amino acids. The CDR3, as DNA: TGTGCCAGCAGTCCCGACAGGGCGAACACTGAAGCTTTCTTT. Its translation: CASSPDRANTEAFF. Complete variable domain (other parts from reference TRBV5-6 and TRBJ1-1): DAGVTQSPTHLIKTRGQQVTLRCSPKSGHDTVSWYQQALGQGPQFIFQYYEEEERQRGNFPDRFSGHQFPNYSSELNVNALLLGDSALYLCASSPDRANTEAFFGQGTRLTVV.

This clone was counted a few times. CDR3 sequence (DNA): TGTGCCAGCAGGTCACCGGGACTAGCAGGATCAGATACGCAGTATTTT. Protein sequence: CASRSPGLAGSDTQYF. V usage is TRBV6-6 and J usage is TRBJ2-3, with TRBD2 identical over 9 bases. This CDR3 is built from 16 residues. Trimming cost V 6 bases and J 4 bases; bases outside gene matches: 11. Germline loops: CDR1 MNHNY, CDR2 SVGAGI (reference sequence).

The DNA of the CDR3 is TGTGCCAGCAGCTTAGCGCGGGCCGGGAGGTATTCACCCCTCCACTTT. It is translated as CASSLARAGRYSPLHF. The genes are TRBV7-8 and TRBJ1-6; the D is unclear. The CDR3 runs to 16 residues. CDR1 is SGHVS, CDR2 FQNEAQ, per germline. V lost 0 bases to trimming and J lost 8 bases, with 14 bases between them.

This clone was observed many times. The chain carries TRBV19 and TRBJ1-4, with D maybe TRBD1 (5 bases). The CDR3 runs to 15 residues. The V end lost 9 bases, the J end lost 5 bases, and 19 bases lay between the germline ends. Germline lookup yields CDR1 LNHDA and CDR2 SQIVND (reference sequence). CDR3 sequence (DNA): TGTGCCAGCCTCCCGGGGACGTCCTCGAATGAAAAACTGTTTTTT. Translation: CASLPGTSSNEKLFF. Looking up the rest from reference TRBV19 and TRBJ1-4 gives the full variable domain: DGGITQSPKYLFRKEGQNVTLSCEQNLNHDAMYWYRQDPGQGLRLIYYSQIVNDFQKGDIAEGYSVSREKKESFPLTVTSAQKNPTAFYLCASLPGTSSNEKLFFGSGTQLSVL.

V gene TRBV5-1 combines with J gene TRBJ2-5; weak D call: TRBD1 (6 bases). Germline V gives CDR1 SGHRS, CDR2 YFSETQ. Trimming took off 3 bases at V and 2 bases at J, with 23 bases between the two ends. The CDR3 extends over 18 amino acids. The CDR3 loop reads CASSSNRVAQNIQETQYF. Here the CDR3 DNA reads TGCGCCAGCAGCTCCAACAGGGTCGCCCAAAATATTCAAGAGACCCAGTACTTC.

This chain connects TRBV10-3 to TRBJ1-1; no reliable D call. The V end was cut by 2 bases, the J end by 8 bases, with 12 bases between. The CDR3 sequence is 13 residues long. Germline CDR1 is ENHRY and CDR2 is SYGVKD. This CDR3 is CAISEVRGREAFF. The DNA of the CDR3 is TGTGCCATCAGTGAGGTTAGAGGGCGGGAAGCTTTCTTT.

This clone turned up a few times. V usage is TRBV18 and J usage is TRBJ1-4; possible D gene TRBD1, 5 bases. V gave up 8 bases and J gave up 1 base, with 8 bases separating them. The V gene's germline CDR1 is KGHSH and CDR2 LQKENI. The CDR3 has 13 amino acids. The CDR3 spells CASHDRTNEKLFF. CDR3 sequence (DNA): TGTGCCAGCCACGACAGAACTAATGAAAAACTGTTTTTT. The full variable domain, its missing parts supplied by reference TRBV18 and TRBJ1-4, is NAGVMQNPRHLVRRRGQEARLRCSPMKGHSHVYWYRQLPEEGLKFMVYLQKENIIDESGMPKERFSAEFPKEGPSILRIQQVVRGDSAAYFCASHDRTNEKLFFGSGTQLSVL.

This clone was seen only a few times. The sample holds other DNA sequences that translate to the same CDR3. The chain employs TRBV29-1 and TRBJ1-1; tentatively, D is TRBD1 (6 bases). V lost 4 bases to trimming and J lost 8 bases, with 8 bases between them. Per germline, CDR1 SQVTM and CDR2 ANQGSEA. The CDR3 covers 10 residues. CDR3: CSVVGTEAFF. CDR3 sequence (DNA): TGCAGCGTTGTCGGGACAGAAGCTTTCTTT.

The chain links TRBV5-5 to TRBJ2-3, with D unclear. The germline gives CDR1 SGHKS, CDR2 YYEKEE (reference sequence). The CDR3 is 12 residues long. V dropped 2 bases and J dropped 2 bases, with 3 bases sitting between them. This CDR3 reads CASSFYTDTQYF. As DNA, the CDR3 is TGTGCCAGCAGCTTCTACACAGATACGCAGTATTTT. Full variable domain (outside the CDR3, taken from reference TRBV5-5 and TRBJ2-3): DAGVTQSPTHLIKTRGQQVTLRCSPISGHKSVSWYQQVLGQGPQFIFQYYEKEERGRGNFPDRFSARQFPNYSSELNVNALLLGDSALYLCASSFYTDTQYFGPGTRLTVL.

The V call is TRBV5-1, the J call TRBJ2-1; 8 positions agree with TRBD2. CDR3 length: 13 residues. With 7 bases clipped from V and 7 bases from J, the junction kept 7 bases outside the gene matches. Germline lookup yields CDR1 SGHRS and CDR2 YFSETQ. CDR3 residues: CASRKTSENEQFF. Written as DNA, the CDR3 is TGCGCCAGCCGGAAGACTAGCGAAAATGAGCAGTTCTTC.

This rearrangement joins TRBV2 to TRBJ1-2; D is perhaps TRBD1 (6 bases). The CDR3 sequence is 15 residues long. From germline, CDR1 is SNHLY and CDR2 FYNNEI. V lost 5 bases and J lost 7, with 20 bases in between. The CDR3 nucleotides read TGTGCCAGCAGTACTACGAAAATACAGGGACGTGGCTACACCTTC. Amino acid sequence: CASSTTKIQGRGYTF.

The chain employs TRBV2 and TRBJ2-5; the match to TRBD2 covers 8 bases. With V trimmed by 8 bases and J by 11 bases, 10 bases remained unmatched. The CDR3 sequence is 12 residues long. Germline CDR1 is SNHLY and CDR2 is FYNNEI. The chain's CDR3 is CASQRGPGEQYF. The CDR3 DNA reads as TGTGCCAGCCAGCGGGGGCCGGGGGAGCAGTACTTC.

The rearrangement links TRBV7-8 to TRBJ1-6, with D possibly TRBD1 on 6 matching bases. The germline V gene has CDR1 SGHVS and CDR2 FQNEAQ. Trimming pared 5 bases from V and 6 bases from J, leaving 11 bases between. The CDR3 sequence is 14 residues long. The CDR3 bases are TGTGCCAGCAGCATCCGACAGGCTAATTCACCCCTCCACTTT. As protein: CASSIRQANSPLHF. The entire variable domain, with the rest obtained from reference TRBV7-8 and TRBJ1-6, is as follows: GAGVSQSPRYKVAKRGQDVALRCDPISGHVSLFWYQQALGQGPEFLTYFQNEAQLDKSGLPSDRFFAERPEGSVSTLKIQRTQQEDSAVYLCASSIRQANSPLHFGNGTRLTVT.

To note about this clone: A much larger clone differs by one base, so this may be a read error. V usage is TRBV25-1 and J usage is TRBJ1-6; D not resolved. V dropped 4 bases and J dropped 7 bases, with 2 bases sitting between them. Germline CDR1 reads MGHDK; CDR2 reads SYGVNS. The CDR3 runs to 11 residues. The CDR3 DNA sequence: TGTGCCAGCAGTGGGAATTCACCCCTCCACTTT. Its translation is CASSGNSPLHF.

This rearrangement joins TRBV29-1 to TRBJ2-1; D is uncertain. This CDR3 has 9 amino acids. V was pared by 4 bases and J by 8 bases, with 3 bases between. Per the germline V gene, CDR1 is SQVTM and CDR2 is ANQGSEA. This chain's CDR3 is CSVGYEQFF. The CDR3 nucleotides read TGCAGCGTTGGCTATGAGCAGTTCTTC.

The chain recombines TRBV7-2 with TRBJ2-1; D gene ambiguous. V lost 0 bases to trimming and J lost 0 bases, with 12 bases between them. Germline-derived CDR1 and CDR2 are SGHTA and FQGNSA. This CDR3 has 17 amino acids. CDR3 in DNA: TGTGCCAGCAGCTTAGCGCCTAGTTCGAGCTCCTACAATGAGCAGTTCTTC. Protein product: CASSLAPSSSSYNEQFF. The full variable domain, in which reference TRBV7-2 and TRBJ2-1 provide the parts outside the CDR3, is GAGVSQSPSNKVTEKGKDVELRCDPISGHTALYWYRQSLGQGLEFLIYFQGNSAPDKSGLPSDRFSAERTGGSVSTLTIQRTQQEDSAVYLCASSLAPSSSSYNEQFFGPGTRLTVL.

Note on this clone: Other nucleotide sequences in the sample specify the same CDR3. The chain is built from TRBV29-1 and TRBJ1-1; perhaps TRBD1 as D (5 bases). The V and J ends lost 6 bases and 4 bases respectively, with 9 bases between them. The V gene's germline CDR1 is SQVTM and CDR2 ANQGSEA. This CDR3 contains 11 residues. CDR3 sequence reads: CSVGGSTEAFF. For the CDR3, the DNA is TGCAGCGTGGGGGGGAGCACTGAAGCTTTCTTT.

CDR3 residues: CAWNTGGPSYGYTF. CDR3 DNA: TGTGCCTGGAATACAGGTGGACCGAGCTATGGCTACACCTTC. The J gene is TRBJ1-2, the V gene TRBV30; D perhaps matches TRBD1 (5 bases). There are 14 residues in the CDR3. V lost 4 bases and J lost 4, with 16 bases in between. Germline lookup yields CDR1 GTSNPN and CDR2 SVGIG (reference sequence).

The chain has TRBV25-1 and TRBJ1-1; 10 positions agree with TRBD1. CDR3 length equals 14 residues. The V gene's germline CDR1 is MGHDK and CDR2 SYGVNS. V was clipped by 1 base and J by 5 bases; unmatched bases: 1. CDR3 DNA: TGTGCCAGCAGTGAATTGGACAGGGGGACTGAAGCTTTCTTT. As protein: CASSELDRGTEAFF.

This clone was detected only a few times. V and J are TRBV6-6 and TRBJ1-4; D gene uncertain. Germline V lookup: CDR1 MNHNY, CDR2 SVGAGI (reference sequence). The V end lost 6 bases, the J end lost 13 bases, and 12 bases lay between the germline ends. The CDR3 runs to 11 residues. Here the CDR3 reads CASSAGRVLFF. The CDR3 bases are TGTGCCAGCAGCGCAGGACGGGTACTGTTTTTT.

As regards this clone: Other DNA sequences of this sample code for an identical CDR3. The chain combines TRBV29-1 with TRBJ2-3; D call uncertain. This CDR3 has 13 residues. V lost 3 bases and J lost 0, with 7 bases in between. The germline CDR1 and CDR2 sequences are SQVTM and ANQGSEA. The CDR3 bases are TGCAGCGTTGATAGCCCTAGCACAGATACGCAGTATTTT. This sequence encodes CSVDSPSTDTQYF.

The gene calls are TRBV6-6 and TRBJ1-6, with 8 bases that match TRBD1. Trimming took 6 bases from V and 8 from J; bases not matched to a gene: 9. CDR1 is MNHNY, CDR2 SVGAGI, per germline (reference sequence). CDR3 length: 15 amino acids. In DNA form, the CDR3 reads TGTGCCAGCAGCTCCACCCGGGGACAGGATTCACCCCTCCACTTT. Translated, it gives CASSSTRGQDSPLHF.

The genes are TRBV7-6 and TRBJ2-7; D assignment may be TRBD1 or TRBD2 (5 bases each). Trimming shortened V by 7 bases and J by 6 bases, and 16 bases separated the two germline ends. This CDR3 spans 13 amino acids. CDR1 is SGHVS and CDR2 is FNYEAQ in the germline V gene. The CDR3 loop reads CASNWDGGIEQYF. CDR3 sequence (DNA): TGTGCCAGCAACTGGGATGGGGGAATCGAGCAGTACTTC.

CDR3 sequence (DNA): TGTGCCAGCAAAGACGGCGGCACAGATACGCAGTATTTT. It is translated as CASKDGGTDTQYF. V is TRBV2 and J is TRBJ2-3; D not resolved. V was shortened by 7 bases and J by 1 base, with 9 bases between the two germline ends. Germline values: CDR1 SNHLY, CDR2 FYNNEI. The CDR3 loop spans 13 amino acids.

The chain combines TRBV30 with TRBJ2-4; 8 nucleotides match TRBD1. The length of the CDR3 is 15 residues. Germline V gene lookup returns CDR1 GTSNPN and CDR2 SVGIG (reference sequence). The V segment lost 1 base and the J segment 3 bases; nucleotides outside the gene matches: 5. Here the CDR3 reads CAWSGQGAVKNIQYF. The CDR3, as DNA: TGTGCCTGGAGTGGCCAGGGGGCGGTCAAAAACATTCAGTACTTC.

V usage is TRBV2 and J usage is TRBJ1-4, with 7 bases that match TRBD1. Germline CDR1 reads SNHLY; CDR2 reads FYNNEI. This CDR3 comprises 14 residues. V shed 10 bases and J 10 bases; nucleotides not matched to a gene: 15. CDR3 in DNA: TGTGCCACCACCGGACAGGTCGAGGTGGGAAAACTGTTTTTT. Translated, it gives CATTGQVEVGKLFF.